These 10 T cell receptor beta chains were all obtained from the same sample, sequenced in a study of T-cell memory formation after mild COVID-19. One entry per CDR3 protein results from TCRdb running MiXCR on the 5' RACE reads. The data hold under 450,000 distinct CDR3 sequences, with under 25% observed a single time. The sequenced sample consisted of PBMCs or a T cell subset sorted from them (not recorded which). The source is an adult woman who had mild COVID-19 (a few samples of this study predate the infection). Cell type and time point are not known.

This clonotype was picked up a small number of times. The chain has TRBV4-2 and TRBJ2-5; 8 nucleotides line up with TRBD2. Germline V lookup: CDR1 LGHNA, CDR2 YNFKEQ. CDR3 length equals 14 residues. V was clipped by 3 bases and J by 2 bases; unmatched bases: 2. CDR3 amino acids: CASSQTGGQETQYF. The CDR3 DNA follows: TGTGCCAGCAGCCAGACGGGGGGGCAAGAGACCCAGTACTTC.

V is TRBV7-9 and J is TRBJ1-3, with no clear D. This CDR3 spans 14 amino acids. V lost 5 bases, J lost 0 bases, and 8 bases lay in between. Germline V gene sequence: CDR1 SEHNR, CDR2 FQNEAQ (reference sequence). The CDR3: CASSPLSSGNTIYF. CDR3 sequence (DNA): TGTGCCAGCAGCCCACTGAGCTCTGGAAACACCATATATTTT.

The chain uses TRBV5-6 and TRBJ2-5; a weak D match, TRBD1 (6 bases). This CDR3 contains 14 residues. Germline CDR1 and CDR2: SGHDT and YYEEEE. V lost 4 bases and J 3 bases, leaving 13 bases between the germline ends. DNA of the CDR3: TGTGCCAGCAGCCTCCCGGGACACAAAGAGACCCAGTACTTC. Encoded protein: CASSLPGHKETQYF.

The rearrangement joins TRBV20-1 to TRBJ1-1, with D hard to call. V lost 6 bases to trimming and J lost 7 bases, with 12 bases between them. This CDR3 spans 11 amino acids. CDR1 is DFQATT and CDR2 is SNEGSKA in the germline V gene (reference sequence). CDR3 sequence: CSAWALLEAFF. The CDR3 coding sequence is TGCAGTGCGTGGGCCCTTCTTGAAGCTTTCTTT.

In DNA, the CDR3 is TGTGCCAGCAGTTTAAAGTCTAGCGCAGTGAGGGGCTACGAGCAGTACTTC. This translates into CASSLKSSAVRGYEQYF. The genes are TRBV27 and TRBJ2-7, with D possibly matching TRBD2 (6 bases). The V gene lost 2 bases and the J gene lost 3 bases, with 20 bases spanning the gap. CDR3 length equals 17 residues. In germline, CDR1 is MNHEY, CDR2 SMNVEV (reference sequence).

This clonotype was counted a few times. The J gene is TRBJ2-3, the V gene TRBV20-1; the D gene is possibly TRBD2 (6 bases). V lost 6 bases to trimming and J lost 0 bases, with 19 bases between them. There are 16 residues in the CDR3. Germline CDR1 DFQATT, CDR2 SNEGSKA (reference sequence). The chain's CDR3 is CSADTGGWTSTDTQYF. CDR3 sequence (DNA): TGCAGTGCCGACACCGGGGGTTGGACTAGCACAGATACGCAGTATTTT.

This clonotype was counted only a few times. The chain's CDR3 is CASSNPGRYEQYF. The CDR3 DNA reads as TGTGCCAGCAGTAACCCAGGGAGGTACGAGCAGTACTTC. The chain links TRBV2 to TRBJ2-7, with D perhaps TRBD2 (6 bases). Trimming pared 5 bases from V and 4 bases from J, leaving 12 bases between. Germline CDR1 SNHLY, CDR2 FYNNEI. This CDR3 has 13 amino acids.

This clonotype has ten or more counts. The chain combines TRBV7-2 with TRBJ2-3; D is unresolved. The CDR3 extends over 14 amino acids. V was shortened by 2 bases and J by 0 bases, with 6 bases between the two germline ends. The germline CDR1 and CDR2 sequences are SGHTA and FQGNSA. The CDR3, as DNA: TGTGCCAGCAGCTTACAGGCCAGCACAGATACGCAGTATTTT. Its translation is CASSLQASTDTQYF.

This rearrangement joins TRBV24-1 to TRBJ1-5, with TRBD1 as a possible D gene (6 bases). V lost 2 bases to trimming and J lost 6 bases, with 13 bases between them. This CDR3 contains 15 residues. Germline lookup yields CDR1 KGHDR and CDR2 SFDVKD. In DNA form, the CDR3 reads TGTGCCACCAGTGATTCGCAACAGGGTGGTCAGCCCCAGCATTTT. It specifies CATSDSQQGGQPQHF.

The sample holds a few counts of this clonotype. V gene TRBV6-1 combines with J gene TRBJ2-7, with TRBD1 matching over 12 bases. V dropped 1 base and J dropped 4; count of bases not matched to a gene: 5. The CDR3 is 16 residues long. The germline CDR1 and CDR2 sequences are MNHNS and SASEGT. CDR3 DNA: TGTGCCAGCAGTGAAGACATGGGACAGGGGGCGTACGAGCAGTACTTC. As protein: CASSEDMGQGAYEQYF.